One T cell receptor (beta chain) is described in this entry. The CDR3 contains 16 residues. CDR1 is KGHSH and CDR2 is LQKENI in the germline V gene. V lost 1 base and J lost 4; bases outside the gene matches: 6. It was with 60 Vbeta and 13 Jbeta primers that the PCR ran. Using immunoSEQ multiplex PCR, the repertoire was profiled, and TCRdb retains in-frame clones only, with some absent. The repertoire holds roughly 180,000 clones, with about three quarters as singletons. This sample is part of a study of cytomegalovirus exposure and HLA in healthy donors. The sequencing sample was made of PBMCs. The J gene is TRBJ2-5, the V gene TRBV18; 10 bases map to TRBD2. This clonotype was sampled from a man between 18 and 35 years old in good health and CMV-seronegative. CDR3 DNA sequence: TGTGCCAGCTCACCACTCCCTAGCGGGGGTGTAGAGACCCAGTACTTC. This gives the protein CASSPLPSGGVETQYF.